This TCR beta chain was documented in a study of blood T cell repertoires in COVID-19. The overall study: Italy, Spain and the United States were the sources of the convalescent and acute COVID-19 samples. T cells, B-cell-depleted T cells, or PBMCs provided the cDNA or gDNA that served as material.

Methods used by the authors: Researchers report that nucleated cell counts were estimated from reference gene primer amplification. Data came from immunoSEQ multiplex PCR; TCRdb stores just in-frame clones and leaves some out. V and J calls and clone size are those listed in that table; D and trimming were worked out from the DNA. The sample lists fewer than 100,000 clones; around 90% were seen once. Losses at the gene ends were 8 bases for V and 5 bases for J; bases not matched to a gene: 3. The CDR3 is 13 residues long. Germline CDR1 reads MNHEY; CDR2 reads SVGAGI. This TCR was sampled from a human donor in a cohort sampled during active COVID-19. The sequenced material came from peripheral blood. The chain combines TRBV6-5 with TRBJ2-2; 9 bases are shared with TRBD2. CDR3 amino acids: CASRSGGTGELFF. The CDR3 nucleotides are TGTGCCAGCCGAAGCGGGGGGACCGGGGAGCTGTTTTTT.